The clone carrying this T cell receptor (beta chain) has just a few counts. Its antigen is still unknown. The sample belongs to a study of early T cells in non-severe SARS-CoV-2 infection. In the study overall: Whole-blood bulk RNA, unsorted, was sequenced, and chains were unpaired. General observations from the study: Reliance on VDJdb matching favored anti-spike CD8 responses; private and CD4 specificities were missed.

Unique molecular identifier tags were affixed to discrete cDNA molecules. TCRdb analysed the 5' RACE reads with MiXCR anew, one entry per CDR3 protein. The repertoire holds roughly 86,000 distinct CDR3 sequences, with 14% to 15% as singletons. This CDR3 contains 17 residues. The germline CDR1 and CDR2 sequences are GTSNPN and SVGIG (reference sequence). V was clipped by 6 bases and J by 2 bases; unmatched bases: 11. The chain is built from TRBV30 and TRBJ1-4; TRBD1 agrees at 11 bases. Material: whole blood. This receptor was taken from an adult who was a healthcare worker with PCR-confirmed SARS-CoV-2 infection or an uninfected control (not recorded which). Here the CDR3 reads CACTGTGGFRTNEKLFF. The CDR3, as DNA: TGTGCCTGCACCGGGACAGGGGGATTTCGTACTAATGAAAAACTGTTTTTT.